This T cell receptor (beta chain) was captured in a study of cytomegalovirus exposure and HLA in healthy donors. Study information: The study's early data release held about 85 million unique TCRs from HLA-typed donors.

Losses at the gene ends were 4 bases for V and 7 bases for J; bases not matched to a gene: 9. This CDR3 contains 16 residues. Germline V gene sequence: CDR1 LGHNA, CDR2 YSLEER. Both 60 Vbeta primers and 13 Jbeta primers went into the PCR. TCRdb keeps only in-frame clones here, not all; method: immunoSEQ multiplex PCR. The repertoire has approximately 150,000 clones, roughly two thirds of them found once; the top ten carry 2.8%. Points from the study as a whole: A later analysis linked a missense variant in DCLRE1C to the trimming of TCR beta V and J genes. A highly shared variant cluster was judged a likely technical artifact. Information on immune exposure was restricted to one variable (CMV serostatus).

Notes on this clone: As yet, its antigen is unknown.

The specimen sequenced was PBMCs. The TCR originated in a woman in her twenties or thirties in good health and CMV-seronegative. The chain joins TRBV4-3 to TRBJ1-6; TRBD1 aligns across 8 bases. The CDR3 bases are TGCGCCAGCAGCCCACGCGGACAGGGCGGGAATTCACCCCTCCACTTT. Translation: CASSPRGQGGNSPLHF.